This T cell receptor (beta chain) came from a study of CD8 T cells in ankylosing spondylitis. The authors made TCR beta libraries by quantitative 5'-RACE with molecular barcodes. TCRdb processed the 5' RACE reads anew with MiXCR; each CDR3 protein has one entry. The sample lists around 130,000 distinct CDR3 sequences; 17% were seen once. Study-wide findings and caveats: About 8 highly homologous variants made up a TCR beta motif, and this motif appeared characteristic of ankylosing spondylitis blood. Clones that were linked to disease were CD8+ and were relatively rare in peripheral blood.

The CDR3 runs 18 residues. Trimming took 2 bases from V and 3 from J; bases not matched to a gene: 6. The V gene's germline CDR1 is SGHVS and CDR2 FNYEAQ. On this clonotype: Its antigen remains unknown.

The TCR comes from a male donor with ankylosing spondylitis. Source material: blood, either unsorted or a sorted T cell fraction (not recorded which). This rearrangement joins TRBV7-6 to TRBJ2-1, with 14 bases matching TRBD2. The CDR3 DNA sequence: TGTGCCAGCAGCTTATTGGAGACTAGCGGGAGGGTCTACAATGAGCAGTTCTTC. It encodes CASSLLETSGRVYNEQFF.